These 19 T cell receptor beta chains were sequenced from one sample in a study of cytomegalovirus exposure and HLA in healthy donors. Amplification used 60 Vbeta primers and 13 Jbeta primers. Produced via immunoSEQ multiplex PCR; TCRdb's table is partial and in-frame only. The profile covers around 170,000 clones, with around four fifths appearing a single time and less than 0.85% taken by the ten largest. Sequencing used PBMCs. These receptors were taken from a woman in her late teens or twenties in good health and CMV-seronegative.

V gene TRBV6-5 combines with J gene TRBJ2-7; the D gene is possibly TRBD1 (6 bases). The CDR3 runs 15 residues. The germline gives CDR1 MNHEY, CDR2 SVGAGI. The V end was cut by 6 bases, the J end by 6 bases, with 21 bases between. DNA for the CDR3: TGTGCCAGCAGGCCGGCTTATCAGGGGTCGGGCGAGCAGTACTTC. The encoded protein is CASRPAYQGSGEQYF.

The chain carries TRBV28 and TRBJ2-5, with 7 bases identical to TRBD2. Per germline, CDR1 MDHEN and CDR2 SYDVKM. The CDR3 extends over 14 amino acids. The ends lost 2 bases at V and 4 bases at J; junction bases unmatched: 4. CDR3 bases: TGTGCCAGCAGTTTACGCGGGAGAGGAGAGACCCAGTACTTC. Translating gives CASSLRGRGETQYF. Drawing the rest from reference TRBV28 and TRBJ2-5, the complete variable domain is DVKVTQSSRYLVKRTGEKVFLECVQDMDHENMFWYRQDPGLGLRLIYFSYDVKMKEKGDIPEGYSVSREKKERFSLILESASTNQTSMYLCASSLRGRGETQYFGPGTRLLVL.

The genes are TRBV28 and TRBJ2-3; 10 bases are shared with TRBD2. The CDR3 consists of 15 residues. The junction had 6 bases not matched to a gene; V was cut back by 5 bases and J by 4 bases. CDR1 MDHEN and CDR2 SYDVKM come from the germline V gene. In DNA form, the CDR3 reads TGTGCCAGCAGTCGTAGCGGGAGGCTCGCAGATACGCAGTATTTT. This gives the protein CASSRSGRLADTQYF.

This chain uses TRBV2 with TRBJ2-5; 7 nucleotides align to TRBD1. With 4 bases clipped from V and 1 base from J, the junction kept 12 bases outside the gene matches. Per the germline V gene, CDR1 is SNHLY and CDR2 is FYNNEI. The CDR3 has 17 residues. CDR3 sequence: CASSAQKGTASQETQYF. For the CDR3, the DNA is TGTGCCAGCAGTGCCCAAAAAGGGACAGCAAGCCAAGAGACCCAGTACTTC.

This rearrangement joins TRBV6-1 to TRBJ1-2, with a weak D call TRBD1 (6 bases). Germline V gene data show CDR1 as MNHNS and CDR2 as SASEGT. The CDR3 consists of 11 residues. Trimming cost V 8 bases and J 4 bases, with 8 bases left between them. The CDR3 DNA is TGTGCCAGCTTGGACAGCTATGGCTACACCTTC. Translating gives CASLDSYGYTF.

This chain uses TRBV5-1 with TRBJ2-5, with D maybe TRBD1 (6 bases). CDR1 and CDR2 (germline): SGHRS, YFSETQ. V shed 0 bases and J shed 3 bases, with 12 bases lying between them. There are 15 residues in the CDR3. CDR3 protein: CASSLAGTTKETQYF. In DNA form, the CDR3 reads TGCGCCAGCAGCTTGGCCGGGACAACAAAAGAGACCCAGTACTTC. Variable domain in full (rest from reference TRBV5-1 and TRBJ2-5): KAGVTQTPRYLIKTRGQQVTLSCSPISGHRSVSWYQQTPGQGLQFLFEYFSETQRNKGNFPGRFSGRQFSNSRSEMNVSTLELGDSALYLCASSLAGTTKETQYFGPGTRLLVL.

This chain links TRBV27 with TRBJ1-5, with a possible D match to TRBD1 (5 bases). The CDR3 length is 16 residues. Germline values: CDR1 MNHEY, CDR2 SMNVEV (reference sequence). The germline V and J ends were trimmed by 4 bases and 6 bases, with 19 bases remaining between them. CDR3 residues: CASSSRHSGSTQPQHF. For the CDR3, the DNA is TGTGCCAGCAGTTCTCGCCACTCAGGGTCAACTCAGCCCCAGCATTTT.

The chain joins TRBV28 to TRBJ1-4; maybe TRBD1 (5 bases). V was pared by 6 bases and J by 11 bases, with 19 bases between. Germline values: CDR1 MDHEN, CDR2 SYDVKM. This CDR3 is 14 amino acids long. The chain's CDR3 is CASRGGRTSRKLFF. The CDR3 nucleotides read TGTGCCAGCAGGGGGGGGAGGACGTCGCGGAAACTGTTTTTT.

The genes are TRBV6-1 and TRBJ1-1; no clear D. V shed 6 bases and J shed 1 base, with 12 bases lying between them. The CDR3 sequence is 14 residues long. CDR1 is MNHNS, CDR2 SASEGT, per germline. This CDR3 reads CASRPGGRNTEAFF. The CDR3, as DNA: TGTGCCAGCAGGCCGGGAGGGAGGAACACTGAAGCTTTCTTT.

The chain combines TRBV2 with TRBJ1-2; the D gene is possibly TRBD1 (6 bases). The V and J ends lost 6 bases and 6 bases respectively, with 17 bases between them. The CDR3 is made up of 14 amino acids. Germline V gene data show CDR1 as SNHLY and CDR2 as FYNNEI. In DNA form, the CDR3 reads TGTGCCAGCAGGGGACTAGTTGGGGGCGATGGCTACACCTTC. Amino acids: CASRGLVGGDGYTF.

A remark on this clone: The germline gene is not matched at one end of the junction; a read error may be the cause. J is TRBJ1-2 and V is TRBV6-4; D gene unclear. Germline loops: CDR1 MRHNA, CDR2 SNTAGT. The CDR3 consists of 16 residues. The CDR3 DNA reads as TGTGCCAGCAGTGACTTCCCTAGGCGGGCGGACTATGGCTACACCTTT. Encoded protein: CASSDFPRRADYGYTF.

The genes are TRBV13 and TRBJ2-1; 16 bases fit TRBD2. There are 16 residues in the CDR3. Trimming cost V 5 bases and J 7 bases; bases outside gene matches: 5. CDR1 PRHDT and CDR2 FYEKMQ come from the germline V gene (reference sequence). The chain's CDR3 is CASSQGLAGGLNEQFF. The CDR3 coding sequence is TGTGCCAGCAGCCAGGGACTAGCGGGGGGGCTTAATGAGCAGTTCTTC. Full variable domain (remainder filled in from reference TRBV13 and TRBJ2-1): AAGVIQSPRHLIKEKRETATLKCYPIPRHDTVYWYQQGPGQDPQFLISFYEKMQSDKGSIPDRFSAQQFSDYHSELNMSSLELGDSALYFCASSQGLAGGLNEQFFGPGTRLTVL.

This chain connects TRBV25-1 to TRBJ2-2; 8 nucleotides agree with TRBD2. V shed 7 bases and J 2 bases; nucleotides not matched to a gene: 3. Germline CDR1 MGHDK, CDR2 SYGVNS. CDR3 length: 14 amino acids. CDR3 coding DNA: TGTGCCAGCACGGGGACTAGAAACACCGGGGAGCTGTTTTTT. Translation gives CASTGTRNTGELFF.

The V and J genes are TRBV29-1 and TRBJ2-7; D might be TRBD2 (6 bases). This CDR3 comprises 12 residues. Trimming shortened V by 4 bases and J by 9 bases, and 16 bases separated the two germline ends. CDR1 and CDR2 (germline): SQVTM, ANQGSEA. The CDR3 DNA reads as TGCAGCGTTGTGGGAGGCGCCGGGGTGCAGTACTTC. Protein product: CSVVGGAGVQYF.

The chain employs TRBV6-5 and TRBJ1-2, with 10 positions matching TRBD1. The CDR3 is 14 amino acids. V gave up 6 bases and J gave up 8 bases; unmatched junction bases: 9. Germline CDR1 MNHEY, CDR2 SVGAGI. CDR3 nucleotides: TGTGCCAGCAGATCCAGGACAGGGGGTGGAGGCTACACCTTC. This sequence encodes CASRSRTGGGGYTF.

This chain links TRBV2 with TRBJ2-2; 7 bases are a match to TRBD1. The CDR3 spans 12 residues. Germline-derived CDR1 and CDR2 are SNHLY and FYNNEI. J gave up 5 bases and V 6 bases, and 0 bases lay outside the gene matches. This chain's CDR3 is CASRQGTGELFF. The CDR3 DNA reads as TGTGCCAGCAGACAGGGGACCGGGGAGCTGTTTTTT.

J is TRBJ1-3 and V is TRBV4-1; 8 bases are a match to TRBD1. V lost 1 base to trimming and J lost 4 bases; unmatched junction nucleotides: 3. The CDR3 is 15 residues long. Germline V gene lookup returns CDR1 MGHRA and CDR2 YSYEKL. CDR3: CASSQGAGGGNTIYF. The CDR3 nucleotides are TGCGCCAGCAGCCAAGGGGCAGGGGGCGGAAACACCATATATTTT.

The chain links TRBV10-3 to TRBJ2-7; D gene uncertain. The CDR3 consists of 13 residues. V lost 0 bases and J lost 6, with 9 bases in between. In germline, CDR1 is ENHRY, CDR2 SYGVKD. CDR3 in amino acids: CAISESYPLEQYF. CDR3 bases: TGTGCCATCAGTGAGTCTTATCCCCTCGAGCAGTACTTC.

The chain uses TRBV19 and TRBJ1-2; a possible D gene is TRBD1 (6 bases). The CDR3 spans 14 residues. Germline assignment: CDR1 LNHDA and CDR2 SQIVND (reference sequence). Between the trimmed V and J ends, which lost 4 bases and 6 bases, there was a span of 15 bases. CDR3 in DNA: TGTGCCAGTAGTACTCAAGGGCAGGGGAATGGCTACACCTTC. Translated, it gives CASSTQGQGNGYTF. The whole variable domain, remainder taken from reference TRBV19 and TRBJ1-2, is DGGITQSPKYLFRKEGQNVTLSCEQNLNHDAMYWYRQDPGQGLRLIYYSQIVNDFQKGDIAEGYSVSREKKESFPLTVTSAQKNPTAFYLCASSTQGQGNGYTFGSGTRLTVV.